This record looks at one T cell receptor beta chain sequence and its context. The data stem from a study of blood T cell repertoires in COVID-19. Only in-frame clones appear in the TCRdb table, and some are missing; sequencing was by immunoSEQ multiplex PCR. The table includes 35,000 to 40,000 clones, approximately 90% detected once. Germline V gene sequence: CDR1 LGHNA, CDR2 YNFKEQ. The CDR3 runs to 14 residues. Trimming stripped 3 bases from V and 0 bases from J, with 9 bases between. Material for sequencing was peripheral blood. The TCR originated in a man between 65 and 80 years old with acute or convalescent COVID-19. The chain employs TRBV4-2 and TRBJ2-7, with a possible D match to TRBD1 (6 bases). The CDR3 DNA reads as TGTGCCAGCAGCCACGGGACAAACTCCTACGAGCAGTACTTC. This encodes CASSHGTNSYEQYF.